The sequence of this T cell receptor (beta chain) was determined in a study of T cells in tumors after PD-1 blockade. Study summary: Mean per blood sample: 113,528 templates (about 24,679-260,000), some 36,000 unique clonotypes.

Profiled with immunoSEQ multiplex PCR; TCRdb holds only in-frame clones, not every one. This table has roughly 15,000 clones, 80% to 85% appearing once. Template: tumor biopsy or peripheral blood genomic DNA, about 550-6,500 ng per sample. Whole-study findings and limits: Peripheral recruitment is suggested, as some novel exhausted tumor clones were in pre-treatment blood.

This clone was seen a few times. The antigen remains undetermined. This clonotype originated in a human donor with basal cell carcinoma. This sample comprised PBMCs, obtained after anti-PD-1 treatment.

CDR3 loop: CASSLEQGGNTEAFF. CDR3 DNA: TGCGCCAGCAGCTTGGAACAGGGGGGGAACACTGAAGCTTTCTTT. The chain combines TRBV5-1 with TRBJ1-1, with 8 bases identical to TRBD1. V lost 0 bases to trimming and J lost 1 base; unmatched junction nucleotides: 2. CDR1 and CDR2 from the germline V gene are SGHRS and YFSETQ. The CDR3 runs to 15 residues. Filled out from reference TRBV5-1 and TRBJ1-1, the complete variable domain reads KAGVTQTPRYLIKTRGQQVTLSCSPISGHRSVSWYQQTPGQGLQFLFEYFSETQRNKGNFPGRFSGRQFSNSRSEMNVSTLELGDSALYLCASSLEQGGNTEAFFGQGTRLTVV.